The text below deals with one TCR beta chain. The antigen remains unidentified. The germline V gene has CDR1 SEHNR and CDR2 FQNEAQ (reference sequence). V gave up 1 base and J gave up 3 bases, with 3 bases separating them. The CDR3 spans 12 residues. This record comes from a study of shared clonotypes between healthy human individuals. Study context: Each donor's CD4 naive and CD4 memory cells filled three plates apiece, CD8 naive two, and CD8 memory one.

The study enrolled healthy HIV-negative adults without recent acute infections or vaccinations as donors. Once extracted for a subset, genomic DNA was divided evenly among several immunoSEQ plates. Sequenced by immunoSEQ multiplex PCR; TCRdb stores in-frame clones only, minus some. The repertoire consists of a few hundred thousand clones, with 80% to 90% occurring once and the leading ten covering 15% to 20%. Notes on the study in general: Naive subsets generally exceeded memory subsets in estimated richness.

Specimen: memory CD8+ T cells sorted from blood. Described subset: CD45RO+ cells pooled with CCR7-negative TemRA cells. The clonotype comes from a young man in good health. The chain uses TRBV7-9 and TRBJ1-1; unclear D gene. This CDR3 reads CASSLGYTEAFF. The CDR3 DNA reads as TGTGCCAGCAGCTTAGGGTACACTGAAGCTTTCTTT.